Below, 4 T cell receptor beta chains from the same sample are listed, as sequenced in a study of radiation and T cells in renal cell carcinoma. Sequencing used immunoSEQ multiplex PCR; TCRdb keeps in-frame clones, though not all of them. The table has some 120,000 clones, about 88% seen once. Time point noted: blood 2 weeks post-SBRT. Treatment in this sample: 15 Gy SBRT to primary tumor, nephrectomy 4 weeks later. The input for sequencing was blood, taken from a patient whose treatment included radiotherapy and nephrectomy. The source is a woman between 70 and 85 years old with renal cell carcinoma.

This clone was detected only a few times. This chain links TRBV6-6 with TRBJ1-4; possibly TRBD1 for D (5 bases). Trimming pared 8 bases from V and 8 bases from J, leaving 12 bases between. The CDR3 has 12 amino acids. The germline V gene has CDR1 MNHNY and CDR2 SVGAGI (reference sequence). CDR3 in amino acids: CASWGVGEKLFF. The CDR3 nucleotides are TGTGCCAGCTGGGGGGTTGGGGAAAAACTGTTTTTT.

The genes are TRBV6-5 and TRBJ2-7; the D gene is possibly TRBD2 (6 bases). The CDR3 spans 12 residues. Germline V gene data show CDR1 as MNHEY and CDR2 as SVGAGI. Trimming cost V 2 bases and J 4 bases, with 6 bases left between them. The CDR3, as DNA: TGTGCCAGCAGTTACGCGGGATACGAGCAGTACTTC. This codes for CASSYAGYEQYF.

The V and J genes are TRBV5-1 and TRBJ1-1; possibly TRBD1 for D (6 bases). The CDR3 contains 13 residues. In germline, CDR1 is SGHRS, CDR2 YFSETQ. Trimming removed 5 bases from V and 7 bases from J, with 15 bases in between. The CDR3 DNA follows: TGCGCCAGCAGGGACAGTCTTAATCATGAAGCTTTCTTT. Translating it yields CASRDSLNHEAFF. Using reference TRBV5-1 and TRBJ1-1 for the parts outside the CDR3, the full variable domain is KAGVTQTPRYLIKTRGQQVTLSCSPISGHRSVSWYQQTPGQGLQFLFEYFSETQRNKGNFPGRFSGRQFSNSRSEMNVSTLELGDSALYLCASRDSLNHEAFFGQGTRLTVV.

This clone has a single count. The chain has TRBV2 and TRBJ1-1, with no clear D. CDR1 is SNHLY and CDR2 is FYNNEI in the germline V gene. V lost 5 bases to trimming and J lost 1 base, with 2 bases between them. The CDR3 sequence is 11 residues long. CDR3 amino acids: CASSRNTEAFF. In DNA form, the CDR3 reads TGTGCCAGCAGTAGGAACACTGAAGCTTTCTTT.